In this sample, the clone carrying this T cell receptor beta chain turned up a few times. Its antigen is not identified. These data belong to a study of T cells after yellow fever vaccination. Trimming shortened V by 7 bases and J by 8 bases, and 24 bases separated the two germline ends. The CDR3 totals 16 residues. Germline V gives CDR1 SEHNR, CDR2 FQNEAQ (reference sequence). TCRdb redid the calling of the 5' RACE reads with MiXCR, one entry per CDR3 protein. The profile covers around 610,000 distinct CDR3 sequences, with roughly 13% appearing a single time and over 11% taken by the ten largest. The study's findings and limits: A weaker secondary response peaked on day 5, the primary on day 15. One caveat is that FACS-sorted repertoires could contain abundant clonotypes contaminating from the bulk population. Only a small proportion of the clonotypes turned up in both the CD4 and the CD8 compartments, likely arising from convergent recombination. The study re-detected most primary-vaccination clones after the booster (about 96% CD4, roughly 85% CD8).

This material consisted of PBMCs, taken on the day of the yellow fever booster vaccination. This rearrangement joins TRBV7-9 to TRBJ2-4; weak D call: TRBD2 (6 bases). The receptor was derived from a man younger than 45 who received the YFV17D yellow fever vaccine. CDR3 sequence reads: CASTQTSLRRVDIQYF. The CDR3 DNA is TGTGCCAGCACTCAAACATCTCTCCGGAGGGTGGACATTCAGTACTTC.